Sequencing of this T cell receptor (beta chain) was carried out in a study of neurological immune-mediated disorders. A 10-nucleotide random UMI tagged transcripts in template-switch 5'RACE cDNA synthesis. TCRdb recomputed calls from the 5' RACE reads with MiXCR, one row per CDR3 protein. The sample records about 48,000 distinct CDR3 sequences, about 25% being singletons. About this clonotype itself: Its cognate antigen is unknown.

The study built unsorted libraries from 2 million PBMCs kept at -80 C. General study findings and limits: HTLV-1-associated myelopathy led in TCR clonal expansion, while multiple sclerosis ranked lowest, below healthy controls.

Sequencing input: PBMCs. The TCR sequence derives from a woman aged 70 to 79 in good health.

Here the CDR3 reads CSARGTVDQPQHF. CDR3 nucleotides: TGCAGTGCCCGAGGGACAGTAGATCAGCCCCAGCATTTT. The J gene is TRBJ1-5, the V gene TRBV20-1, with TRBD1 identical over 7 bases. The germline V gene encodes CDR1 DFQATT and CDR2 SNEGSKA (reference sequence). J lost 5 bases, V lost 6 bases, and 7 bases had no gene match. CDR3 length: 13 residues.